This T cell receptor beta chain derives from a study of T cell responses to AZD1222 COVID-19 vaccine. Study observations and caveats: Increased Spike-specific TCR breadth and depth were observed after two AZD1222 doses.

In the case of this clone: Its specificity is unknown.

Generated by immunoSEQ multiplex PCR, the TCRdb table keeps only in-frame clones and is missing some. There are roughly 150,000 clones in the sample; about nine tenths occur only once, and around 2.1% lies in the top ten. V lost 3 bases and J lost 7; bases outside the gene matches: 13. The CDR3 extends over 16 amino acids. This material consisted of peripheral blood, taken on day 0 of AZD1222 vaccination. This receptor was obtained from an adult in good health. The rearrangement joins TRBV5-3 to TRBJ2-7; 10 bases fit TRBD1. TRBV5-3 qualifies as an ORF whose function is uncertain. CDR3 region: CARSSRTGGDLLEQYF. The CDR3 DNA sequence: TGTGCCAGAAGCTCCCGGACAGGGGGGGACCTCCTGGAGCAGTACTTC.